This TCR beta chain was sequenced during a study of blood T cell repertoires in COVID-19. Overall study: Sample material is recorded as cDNA or gDNA derived from T cells, B-cell-depleted T cells, or PBMCs.

Profiled with immunoSEQ multiplex PCR; TCRdb holds only in-frame clones, not every one. The data contain hundreds of thousands of clones, roughly nine tenths of them seen just once; the ten biggest clones take up 8% to 9.5%. This clone appeared a single time. Deletions cut 6 bases from V and 2 bases from J, with 12 bases between. The CDR3 totals 14 residues. Germline CDR1 SNHLY, CDR2 FYNNEI. Sample: PBMCs or T cells enriched from blood (not recorded which). The sequence came from a woman aged 60-70 years who had recovered from COVID-19. The chain links TRBV2 to TRBJ2-3; D may be TRBD1 (5 bases). CDR3 sequence reads: CASSRDSYTDTQYF. The CDR3 nucleotides are TGTGCCAGCAGCCGAGACAGCTACACAGATACGCAGTATTTT.